These 27 T cell receptor beta chains came from one sample sequenced in a study of neoadjuvant anti-PD-1 for oral cavity cancer. Profiling relied on immunoSEQ multiplex PCR, and the TCRdb table lists in-frame clones only, not all of them. Of 30,000 to 40,000 clones in the sample, more than 75% are singletons; the top ten hold 3.5%. The sample in question was PBMCs, obtained before nivolumab (anti-PD-1) treatment. These TCRs come from a person aged 40-85 years with oral cavity squamous cell carcinoma.

The V gene is TRBV7-2, the J gene TRBJ2-5, with D uncertain. Germline V gives CDR1 SGHTA, CDR2 FQGNSA. CDR3 length: 16 amino acids. V lost 1 base to trimming and J lost 4 bases, with 16 bases between them. The CDR3 loop is CASSLVRGGRIETQYF. The CDR3 coding sequence is TGTGCCAGCAGCTTAGTAAGAGGTGGCAGGATAGAGACCCAGTACTTC.

The chain is built from TRBV30 and TRBJ2-3; the match to TRBD2 covers 10 bases. V shed 2 bases and J 5 bases; nucleotides not matched to a gene: 7. Germline loops: CDR1 GTSNPN, CDR2 SVGIG (reference sequence). This CDR3 has 15 amino acids. CDR3 nucleotides: TGTGCCTGGAGTCGAGCGGGGGGGGCGGGAGATACGCAGTATTTT. Translated: CAWSRAGGAGDTQYF.

The genes are TRBV9 and TRBJ2-2; D is ambiguous. The CDR3 spans 14 residues. Germline V gives CDR1 SGDLS, CDR2 YYNGEE. With 0 bases removed from V and 5 bases from J, the gap between germline ends came to 8 bases. This chain's CDR3 is CASSVGGRTGELFF. CDR3 nucleotides: TGTGCCAGCAGCGTAGGGGGTCGGACCGGGGAGCTGTTTTTT.

The chain joins TRBV12-5 to TRBJ2-1, with 7 positions matching TRBD1. Per germline, CDR1 LGHNT and CDR2 FRNRAP. The CDR3 has 16 amino acids. The ends lost 6 bases at V and 5 bases at J; junction bases unmatched: 13. The CDR3 nucleotides are TGTGCTAGTGGACCCGAGGGACAGCCGCCCCACAATGAGCAGTTCTTC. This gives the protein CASGPEGQPPHNEQFF.

CDR3 coding DNA: TGTGCCAGCAGTTACTTGGGACAGAACACTGAAGCTTTCTTT. As protein: CASSYLGQNTEAFF. The chain combines TRBV6-5 with TRBJ1-1, with D tentatively TRBD1 (6 bases). The CDR3 has 14 amino acids. The V gene's germline CDR1 is MNHEY and CDR2 SVGAGI. Deletions cut 1 base from V and 1 base from J, with 7 bases between.

This chain uses TRBV4-1 with TRBJ1-1; D gene uncertain. Trimming shortened V by 3 bases and J by 0 bases, and 14 bases separated the two germline ends. There are 16 residues in the CDR3. Germline CDR1 is MGHRA and CDR2 is YSYEKL. CDR3 nucleotide sequence: TGCGCCAGCAGCCAGGAACTTGGACGGATGAACACTGAAGCTTTCTTT. Its protein product is CASSQELGRMNTEAFF.

This clone was seen just once. CDR3 DNA: TGTGCCAGCAGGGTTAGCGGGGCTTTGAGTCACGAGCAGTACTTC. It translates to CASRVSGALSHEQYF. The J gene is TRBJ2-7, the V gene TRBV2; 8 nucleotides match TRBD2. J gave up 5 bases and V 6 bases, and 12 bases lay outside the gene matches. The germline gives CDR1 SNHLY, CDR2 FYNNEI. This CDR3 spans 15 amino acids.

V gene TRBV15 combines with J gene TRBJ1-5; 7 nucleotides align to TRBD1. The junction had 10 bases not matched to a gene; V was cut back by 0 bases and J by 2 bases. Germline CDR1 LNHNV, CDR2 YYDKDF (reference sequence). This CDR3 has 18 amino acids. The DNA of the CDR3 is TGTGCCACCAGCAGAGACCGGGCGATAGACAGGGGCAATCAGCCCCAGCATTTT. This sequence encodes CATSRDRAIDRGNQPQHF.

V gene TRBV2 combines with J gene TRBJ2-4; TRBD2 matches 14 bases. The V gene's germline CDR1 is SNHLY and CDR2 FYNNEI. This CDR3 is 15 amino acids long. The ends lost 2 bases at V and 8 bases at J; junction bases unmatched: 2. In nucleotides, the CDR3 is TGTGCCAGCAGTGAAATGACTAGCGGGGGGGACATTCAGTACTTC. Protein product: CASSEMTSGGDIQYF.

The chain recombines TRBV10-3 with TRBJ1-2; TRBD1 matches at 10 bases. J was trimmed by 0 bases and V by 6 bases; bases with no gene match: 4. This CDR3 spans 15 amino acids. CDR1 is ENHRY, CDR2 SYGVKD, per germline. This chain's CDR3 is CAIRDRGGSNYGYTF. Written as DNA, the CDR3 is TGTGCCATCAGGGACAGGGGGGGATCTAACTATGGCTACACCTTC.

This chain links TRBV10-1 with TRBJ2-2, with TRBD1 as a possible D gene (6 bases). Looked up from germline, CDR1 is WNHNN and CDR2 is SYGVQD (reference sequence). The CDR3 consists of 13 residues. The V end was cut by 10 bases, the J end by 0 bases, with 9 bases between. CDR3 nucleotides: TGCGCCACCAGACAGGCGAACACCGGGGAGCTGTTTTTT. Translating it yields CATRQANTGELFF.

The CDR3 spells CASSAPTGLNTEAFF. CDR3 in DNA: TGTGCCAGCAGCGCACCGACAGGTTTGAACACTGAAGCTTTCTTT. The J gene is TRBJ1-1, the V gene TRBV9; maybe TRBD1 (6 bases). V lost 3 bases, J lost 0 bases, and 12 bases lay in between. Germline CDR1 SGDLS, CDR2 YYNGEE. This CDR3 comprises 15 residues.

The V gene is TRBV29-1, the J gene TRBJ2-1; D is perhaps TRBD2 (5 bases). Germline-derived CDR1 and CDR2 are SQVTM and ANQGSEA. Deletions cut 3 bases from V and 8 bases from J, with 17 bases between. The CDR3 has 14 residues. The CDR3 bases are TGCAGCGTTGAGGACTTCCCCCTACACGATGAGCAGTTCTTC. This translates into CSVEDFPLHDEQFF.

The chain combines TRBV10-3 with TRBJ2-1; 10 bases fit TRBD2. Germline loops: CDR1 ENHRY, CDR2 SYGVKD. The CDR3 covers 16 residues. The V segment lost 0 bases and the J segment 3 bases; nucleotides outside the gene matches: 2. The CDR3 nucleotides are TGTGCCATCAGTGAGTCGGTAGCGGGGGGCTACAATGAGCAGTTCTTC. Translating gives CAISESVAGGYNEQFF.

This sequence joins TRBV6-6 and TRBJ2-7, with D tentatively TRBD2 (6 bases). Germline CDR1 reads MNHNY; CDR2 reads SVGAGI (reference sequence). The V gene lost 2 bases and the J gene lost 1 base, with 6 bases spanning the gap. This CDR3 spans 13 amino acids. The CDR3 spells CASSYGGSYEQYF. The CDR3 DNA sequence: TGTGCCAGCAGTTACGGGGGGTCCTACGAGCAGTACTTC.

The genes are TRBV7-9 and TRBJ2-5, with TRBD1 identical over 10 bases. The V segment lost 4 bases and the J segment 3 bases; nucleotides outside the gene matches: 5. Germline-derived CDR1 and CDR2 are SEHNR and FQNEAQ (reference sequence). The CDR3 extends over 15 amino acids. CDR3 in amino acids: CASSYRQGAKETQYF. The CDR3 DNA is TGTGCCAGCAGCTACAGACAGGGGGCGAAAGAGACCCAGTACTTC.

The J gene is TRBJ2-3, the V gene TRBV7-2, with D possibly matching TRBD1 (6 bases). Looked up from germline, CDR1 is SGHTA and CDR2 is FQGNSA. The CDR3 is made up of 15 amino acids. V was clipped by 1 base and J by 4 bases, with 12 bases between them. The CDR3, as DNA: TGTGCCAGCAGCTTAGATGGGGGCCCCGCAGATACGCAGTATTTT. Translated, it gives CASSLDGGPADTQYF.

DNA of the CDR3: TGTGCCAGCAGCTTAGTTGGGATGGGGCCTGGAAACACCATATATTTT. Amino acids: CASSLVGMGPGNTIYF. J is TRBJ1-3 and V is TRBV11-2, with D perhaps TRBD1 (5 bases). V lost 1 base and J lost 2, with 12 bases in between. This CDR3 is built from 16 residues. Germline CDR1 SGHAT, CDR2 FQNNGV.

This chain connects TRBV7-6 to TRBJ2-7; possibly TRBD2 for D (5 bases). The germline CDR1 and CDR2 sequences are SGHVS and FNYEAQ. The ends were cut back, 5 bases at V and 3 bases at J, with 17 bases in the middle. The CDR3 is 15 amino acids. The CDR3 nucleotides read TGTGCCAGCAGCCCGAACTCGGGGTCAGTCTACGAGCAGTACTTC. It codes for CASSPNSGSVYEQYF.

A single count supports this clone. The V and J genes are TRBV6-1 and TRBJ2-2; maybe TRBD1 (5 bases). Germline CDR1 MNHNS, CDR2 SASEGT. Trimming took 6 bases from V and 6 from J, leaving 11 bases between them. The CDR3 loop spans 13 amino acids. CDR3 DNA: TGTGCCAGCAGGGCAGGGTACGCCGGGGAGCTGTTTTTT. Amino acids: CASRAGYAGELFF.

The CDR3 DNA reads as TGTGCCATCAGTGAGGCTGACTATAATTCACCCCTCCACTTT. Its protein is CAISEADYNSPLHF. This chain uses TRBV10-3 with TRBJ1-6; D gene uncertain. The germline V and J ends were trimmed by 2 bases and 3 bases, with 5 bases remaining between them. Germline-derived CDR1 and CDR2 are ENHRY and SYGVKD. The CDR3 is made up of 14 amino acids.

The chain uses TRBV27 and TRBJ2-7; D is uncertain. CDR3 length: 13 amino acids. V lost 0 bases to trimming and J lost 2 bases, with 5 bases between them. Germline CDR1 and CDR2: MNHEY and SMNVEV (reference sequence). DNA of the CDR3: TGTGCCAGCAGTTTATCGGCCGCCTACGAGCAGTACTTC. It is translated as CASSLSAAYEQYF.

A single count supports this clone. The V gene is TRBV6-1, the J gene TRBJ2-3; D gene unclear. The V end was cut by 1 base, the J end by 2 bases, with 13 bases between. The CDR3 runs 16 residues. The germline CDR1 and CDR2 sequences are MNHNS and SASEGT. Written as DNA, the CDR3 is TGTGCCAGCAGTGAAGGAAGTCTGGCGGTCACAGATACGCAGTATTTT. Its translation is CASSEGSLAVTDTQYF.

This chain joins TRBV5-4 and TRBJ2-1; 11 bases agree with TRBD1. Unmatched junction bases numbered 6, after V lost 5 bases and J lost 5 bases. The CDR3 is 15 residues long. Per germline, CDR1 SGHNT and CDR2 YYREEE (reference sequence). The CDR3 bases are TGTGCCAGCAGAGCCGGGACAGGGGGAAACAATGAGCAGTTCTTC. Translation gives CASRAGTGGNNEQFF.

The J gene is TRBJ1-3, the V gene TRBV18; the match to TRBD1 covers 7 bases. The J segment lost 3 bases and the V segment lost 2 bases, leaving 4 bases of the junction unmatched. CDR3 length: 15 amino acids. Germline CDR1 KGHSH, CDR2 LQKENI. The CDR3 loop reads CASSPSGTDGNTIYF. The CDR3 bases are TGTGCCAGCTCACCATCCGGGACAGATGGAAACACCATATATTTT.

Comments on this clone: At one of its ends the junction is not consistent with the germline gene, which may arise from a read error. V usage is TRBV2 and J usage is TRBJ2-1, with D perhaps given as TRBD1 or TRBD2 (6 bases each). In germline, CDR1 is SNHLY, CDR2 FYNNEI. The CDR3 is 13 residues long. Here the CDR3 DNA reads TGTGCCAGCAGTGAAATTTTCGGGGGCGCCAGGCTCTTC. This encodes CASSEIFGGARLF.

This clone has only a few counts. The chain employs TRBV4-1 and TRBJ1-1; D possibly corresponds to TRBD1 (5 bases). V was trimmed by 2 bases and J by 5 bases, leaving 21 bases between them. Germline CDR1 is MGHRA and CDR2 is YSYEKL. This CDR3 has 17 residues. CDR3 region: CASSQLDMIALGTEAFF. In DNA form, the CDR3 reads TGCGCCAGCAGCCAATTGGACATGATTGCTTTGGGTACTGAAGCTTTCTTT.